These 17 T cell receptor beta chains originate from one sample sequenced in a study of blood T cells in healthy people across ages. Then a second PCR, running roughly 6 to 11 cycles, was carried out with a sample-barcoded 5' primer and a J-beta primer mix. One entry per CDR3 protein, called by TCRdb with MiXCR from the 5' RACE reads. The table lists approximately 2,000,000 distinct CDR3 sequences, about 39% of them singletons. Sequences were obtained from blood. Receptors were obtained from a human donor in good health.

The rearrangement uses TRBV28 and TRBJ2-3; 10 positions match TRBD2. The CDR3 loop spans 16 amino acids. With V trimmed by 3 bases and J by 1 base, 4 bases remained unmatched. CDR1 is MDHEN, CDR2 SYDVKM, per germline. Written as DNA, the CDR3 is TGTGCCAGCAGTTTTTCAGGACTAGCGGGCACAGATACGCAGTATTTT. Translation gives CASSFSGLAGTDTQYF.

This clonotype has just a few counts. V and J are TRBV12-3 or TRBV12-4 and TRBJ2-7; D may correspond to TRBD1 or TRBD2 (5 bases each). The V end was cut by 5 bases, the J end by 2 bases, with 16 bases between. The CDR3 is 15 residues long. The CDR3 region is CASSLGWGSPYEQYF. The CDR3 coding sequence is TGTGCCAGCAGTCTTGGGTGGGGGTCTCCCTACGAGCAGTACTTC.

The chain is built from TRBV9 and TRBJ1-4, with D possibly TRBD1 on 5 matching bases. V was clipped by 1 base and J by 0 bases, with 7 bases between them. Germline lookup yields CDR1 SGDLS and CDR2 YYNGEE. The CDR3 is 15 residues long. CDR3 loop: CASSVTGSTNEKLFF. As DNA, the CDR3 is TGTGCCAGCAGCGTAACAGGATCAACTAATGAAAAACTGTTTTTT. The whole variable domain, filled in from reference TRBV9 and TRBJ1-4, reads DSGVTQTPKHLITATGQRVTLRCSPRSGDLSVYWYQQSLDQGLQFLIQYYNGEERAKGNILERFSAQQFPDLHSELNLSSLELGDSALYFCASSVTGSTNEKLFFGSGTQLSVL.

The chain carries TRBV20-1 and TRBJ1-1; D might be TRBD1 (6 bases). Germline V CDR1 and CDR2: DFQATT, SNEGSKA (reference sequence). This CDR3 spans 14 amino acids. V lost 2 bases and J 0 bases, leaving 10 bases between the germline ends. This CDR3 reads CSARTGPMNTEAFF. The CDR3 DNA is TGCAGTGCTAGAACAGGGCCGATGAACACTGAAGCTTTCTTT.

The rearrangement joins TRBV6-5 to TRBJ2-7, with a weak D call TRBD1 (5 bases). CDR3 size: 14 residues. Germline CDR1 reads MNHEY; CDR2 reads SVGAGI. Trimming removed 6 bases at V and 2 bases at J, with 14 bases between. The CDR3 here is CASRLQVSTYEQYF. The CDR3, as DNA: TGTGCCAGCAGGCTACAGGTCTCAACCTACGAGCAGTACTTC.

In DNA form, the CDR3 reads TGTGCCAGCAGTGACTTTAGGTCGCACACCGGGGAGCTGTTTTTT. Protein sequence: CASSDFRSHTGELFF. This sequence joins TRBV2 and TRBJ2-2; D gene ambiguous. Trimming took 3 bases from V and 3 from J, leaving 11 bases between them. The CDR3 contains 15 residues. The germline CDR1 and CDR2 sequences are SNHLY and FYNNEI.

The chain combines TRBV20-1 with TRBJ2-5, with TRBD2 identical over 15 bases. The CDR3 totals 17 residues. From germline, CDR1 is DFQATT and CDR2 SNEGSKA (reference sequence). Trimming cost V 1 base and J 2 bases; bases outside gene matches: 5. CDR3 sequence: CSARATGLAGGQETQYF. The CDR3 DNA reads as TGCAGTGCTAGAGCAACCGGACTAGCGGGGGGGCAAGAGACCCAGTACTTC.

This clonotype showed up just a few times. This rearrangement joins TRBV9 to TRBJ1-2, with 9 nucleotides matching TRBD1. This CDR3 comprises 16 residues. The germline V gene encodes CDR1 SGDLS and CDR2 YYNGEE. After removal of 0 bases from V and 2 bases from J, the junction contained 5 bases not matched to a gene. The CDR3 here is CASSVAHGTGNYGYTF. The DNA for the CDR3 is TGTGCCAGCAGCGTAGCTCACGGGACAGGGAACTATGGCTACACCTTC. The variable domain in full, completed from reference TRBV9 and TRBJ1-2, reads DSGVTQTPKHLITATGQRVTLRCSPRSGDLSVYWYQQSLDQGLQFLIQYYNGEERAKGNILERFSAQQFPDLHSELNLSSLELGDSALYFCASSVAHGTGNYGYTFGSGTRLTVV.

This clonotype showed up just a few times. The CDR3 protein is CASSLIGGQGFMNTEAFF. The CDR3, as DNA: TGTGCCAGCAGCTTAATCGGAGGACAGGGGTTCATGAACACTGAAGCTTTCTTT. This sequence joins TRBV7-3 and TRBJ1-1; 9 nucleotides match TRBD1. The CDR3 has 18 amino acids. With V trimmed by 1 base and J by 0 bases, 9 bases remained unmatched. Germline V gives CDR1 SGHTA, CDR2 FQGTGA.

J is TRBJ2-2 and V is TRBV7-2; D uncertain. V was pared by 5 bases and J by 5 bases, with 15 bases between. Germline-derived CDR1 and CDR2 are SGHTA and FQGNSA. This CDR3 spans 15 amino acids. The DNA of the CDR3 is TGTGCCAGCAGCCCCGACACTCGTCGGACCGGGGAGCTGTTTTTT. It translates to CASSPDTRRTGELFF. Based on the CDR3 plus reference TRBV7-2 and TRBJ2-2, the full variable domain is GAGVSQSPSNKVTEKGKDVELRCDPISGHTALYWYRQSLGQGLEFLIYFQGNSAPDKSGLPSDRFSAERTGGSVSTLTIQRTQQEDSAVYLCASSPDTRRTGELFFGEGSRLTVL.

This clonotype turned up a few times. The gene calls are TRBV4-2 and TRBJ2-3; TRBD2 aligns across 10 bases. CDR1 LGHNA and CDR2 YNFKEQ come from the germline V gene. The CDR3 sequence is 17 residues long. The trim removed 3 bases at V and 2 bases at J, leaving 8 bases unmatched. In nucleotides, the CDR3 is TGTGCCAGCAGCCAGTCATCTAGCGGGGGATACACAGATACGCAGTATTTT. Protein: CASSQSSSGGYTDTQYF.

This clonotype was recorded at least ten times. This rearrangement joins TRBV10-3 to TRBJ1-2; D unclear. The length of the CDR3 is 12 residues. V was clipped by 0 bases and J by 10 bases, with 9 bases between them. The germline CDR1 and CDR2 sequences are ENHRY and SYGVKD. CDR3 loop: CAISESETLYTF. CDR3 sequence (DNA): TGTGCCATCAGTGAGTCTGAGACCCTCTACACCTTC.

As for this clonotype: One end of the junction does not line up with germline, which may come from a read error. The rearrangement links TRBV5-1 to TRBJ2-3; 8 nucleotides line up with TRBD2. CDR1 is SGHRS and CDR2 is YFSETQ in the germline V gene. The CDR3 length is 15 residues. The CDR3, as DNA: TGCGCCAGCGGCTTGGCCGGGGGGGAACCAGATACGCAGTATTTT. Residues: CASGLAGGEPDTQYF.

In its sample, this clonotype was seen a few times. The chain is built from TRBV27 and TRBJ2-5; 9 nucleotides match TRBD2. The end of the DNA aligns better with TRBJ2-7, so the J call may be wrong. The CDR3 is 14 amino acids. CDR1 MNHEY and CDR2 SMNVEV come from the germline V gene (reference sequence). The CDR3 DNA follows: TGTGCCAGCAGCCCGGGACTAGCCTCGGACGAGCAGTACTTC. This translates into CASSPGLASDEQYF.

This clonotype was seen a few times. The chain couples TRBV4-1 to TRBJ1-4, with TRBD1 as a possible D gene (6 bases). The CDR3 sequence is 15 residues long. The germline V gene has CDR1 MGHRA and CDR2 YSYEKL. Trimming removed 4 bases at V and 7 bases at J, with 16 bases between. The CDR3 loop is CASSPRGGAGEKLFF. Here the CDR3 DNA reads TGCGCCAGCAGCCCCCGTGGGGGGGCCGGTGAAAAACTGTTTTTT.

The chain carries TRBV20-1 and TRBJ1-1, with TRBD1 matching 7 bases. Germline CDR1 is DFQATT and CDR2 is SNEGSKA (reference sequence). The junction had 8 bases not matched to a gene; V was cut back by 3 bases and J by 4 bases. This CDR3 is built from 14 residues. The CDR3 spells CSASPSTGLTEAFF. CDR3 in DNA: TGCAGTGCTAGCCCCTCGACAGGGCTCACTGAAGCTTTCTTT.

Points on this clonotype: The junction and the germline gene differ at one end; a read error may be behind it. This chain uses TRBV7-7 with TRBJ2-5, with 7 bases aligning to TRBD1. Germline V lookup: CDR1 SSHAT, CDR2 FNYEAQ (reference sequence). This CDR3 spans 15 amino acids. The CDR3 reads CASSSRDSKVETQYF. The CDR3 nucleotides are TGTGCTAGCAGCTCGAGGGACAGTAAGGTAGAGACCCAGTACTTC.